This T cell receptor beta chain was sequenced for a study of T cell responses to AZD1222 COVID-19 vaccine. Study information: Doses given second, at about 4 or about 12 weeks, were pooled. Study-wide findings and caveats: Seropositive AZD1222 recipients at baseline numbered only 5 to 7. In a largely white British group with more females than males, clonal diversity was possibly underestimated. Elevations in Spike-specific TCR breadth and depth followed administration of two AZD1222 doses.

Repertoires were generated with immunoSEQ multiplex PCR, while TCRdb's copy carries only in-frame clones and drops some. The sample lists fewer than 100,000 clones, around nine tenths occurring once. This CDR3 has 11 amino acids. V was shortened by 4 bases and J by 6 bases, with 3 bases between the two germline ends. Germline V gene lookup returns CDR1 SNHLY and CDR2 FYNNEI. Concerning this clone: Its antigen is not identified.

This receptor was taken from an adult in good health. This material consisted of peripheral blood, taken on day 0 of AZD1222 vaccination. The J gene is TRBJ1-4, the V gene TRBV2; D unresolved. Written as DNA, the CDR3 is TGTGCCAGCAGTGTAGATGAAAAACTGTTTTTT. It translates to CASSVDEKLFF.